These 10 T cell receptor beta chains originate from one sample sequenced in a study of T-cell reconstitution after alpha-beta-depleted transplantation in children. This sample's TCRbeta library carried unique molecular identifier barcodes. TCRdb re-analysed the PCR reads in MiXCR, keeping a single row per CDR3 protein. The sample yields roughly 240,000 distinct CDR3 sequences, 6.5% to 9% seen once. This sample comprised PBMCs, mostly from graft donor cells, obtained 180 days after TCRalphabeta/CD19-depleted stem cell transplant. All receptors derive from a male patient younger than 18 who had a stem cell transplant for acute lymphoblastic leukemia, so the T cells may come from the graft donor.

This clonotype was detected ten times or more. J is TRBJ2-7 and V is TRBV20-1, with D possibly TRBD1 on 6 matching bases. Germline V CDR1 and CDR2: DFQATT, SNEGSKA (reference sequence). The CDR3 is made up of 14 amino acids. Trimming removed 6 bases at V and 0 bases at J, with 15 bases between. The DNA of the CDR3 is TGCAGTGCATACGGACAGACGGTCTCCTACGAGCAGTACTTC. As protein: CSAYGQTVSYEQYF.

Ten or more counts support this clonotype. The chain joins TRBV10-3 to TRBJ2-1, with 10 bases fitting TRBD2. The V gene end was trimmed by 4 bases and the J gene end by 4 bases; junction bases not matched to a gene: 4. This CDR3 has 15 residues. From germline, CDR1 is ENHRY and CDR2 SYGVKD. For the CDR3, the DNA is TGTGCCATCAGTGGGACTAGCGGAAAATACAATGAGCAGTTCTTC. Residues: CAISGTSGKYNEQFF.

This clonotype was seen at least ten times. This sequence joins TRBV9 and TRBJ2-5, with 11 bases that match TRBD2. This CDR3 contains 15 residues. The ends lost 0 bases at V and 5 bases at J; junction bases unmatched: 3. Germline V gene sequence: CDR1 SGDLS, CDR2 YYNGEE. CDR3 sequence (DNA): TGTGCCAGCAGCGTAGAGGGACTAGCGGAGGAGACCCAGTACTTC. It encodes CASSVEGLAEETQYF.

This clonotype was seen many times. This chain links TRBV20-1 with TRBJ2-7; 8 nucleotides align to TRBD1. This CDR3 comprises 12 residues. CDR1 is DFQATT and CDR2 is SNEGSKA in the germline V gene (reference sequence). CDR3 sequence: CSTGTGGHEQYF. In nucleotides, the CDR3 is TGCAGCACCGGGACAGGAGGGCACGAGCAGTACTTC.

This clonotype was seen repeatedly, ten times or more. The chain links TRBV20-1 to TRBJ2-1; no reliable D call. V lost 0 bases, J lost 9 bases, and 3 bases lay in between. The CDR3 is 10 amino acids. In germline, CDR1 is DFQATT, CDR2 SNEGSKA (reference sequence). The CDR3 sequence: CSARDPEQFF. For the CDR3, the DNA is TGCAGTGCTAGAGATCCTGAGCAGTTCTTC.

This clonotype was picked up many times. The chain combines TRBV15 with TRBJ1-5; the D gene is possibly TRBD1 (6 bases). The germline V gene encodes CDR1 LNHNV and CDR2 YYDKDF (reference sequence). The CDR3 has 15 residues. Trimming stripped 0 bases from V and 6 bases from J, with 12 bases between. The CDR3 bases are TGTGCCACCAGCAGAGATCGGACAGCAGTTCAGCCCCAGCATTTT. This codes for CATSRDRTAVQPQHF. The full variable domain, completed using reference TRBV15 and TRBJ1-5, is DAMVIQNPRYQVTQFGKPVTLSCSQTLNHNVMYWYQQKSSQAPKLLFHYYDKDFNNEADTPDNFQSRRPNTSFCFLDIRSPGLGDTAMYLCATSRDRTAVQPQHFGDGTRLSIL.

The sample holds many counts of this clonotype. V is TRBV12-3 or TRBV12-4 and J is TRBJ1-2; 7 bases match TRBD1. The V segment lost 3 bases and the J segment 2 bases; nucleotides outside the gene matches: 6. The CDR3 is 15 amino acids. The DNA of the CDR3 is TGTGCCAGCAGTTTCGGAGAGGGGGCCAACTATGGCTACACCTTC. Residues: CASSFGEGANYGYTF.

As concerns this clonotype: A read error is possible here, since a much larger clone lies one base away. The conserved phenylalanine or tryptophan normally closing the CDR3 is absent here, so this likely arose from a read error. This chain connects TRBV25-1 to TRBJ2-2; 9 nucleotides line up with TRBD1. Per the germline V gene, CDR1 is MGHDK and CDR2 is SYGVNS. J gave up 5 bases and V 4 bases, and 2 bases lay outside the gene matches. This CDR3 contains 14 residues. This chain's CDR3 is CASSGTGVTGELFL. For the CDR3, the DNA is TGTGCCAGCAGTGGGACAGGGGTGACCGGGGAGCTGTTTTTA.

This clonotype was observed at least ten times. Mismatch with germline at one junction end may stem from a read error. This CDR3 is CASSWGLAGRETQYF. The CDR3 coding sequence is TGTGCTAGCAGCTGGGGGCTAGCGGGGCGAGAGACCCAGTACTTC. The rearrangement joins TRBV7-7 to TRBJ2-5; 9 bases line up with TRBD2. The CDR3 has 15 amino acids. Germline CDR1 reads SSHAT; CDR2 reads FNYEAQ (reference sequence).

This clonotype was recorded at least ten times. The V gene is TRBV24-1, the J gene TRBJ2-1; 8 nucleotides match TRBD2. The V segment lost 0 bases and the J segment 6 bases; nucleotides outside the gene matches: 12. Germline V CDR1 and CDR2: KGHDR, SFDVKD. The CDR3 extends over 18 amino acids. Here the CDR3 reads CATSDLPSRSGSINEQFF. The CDR3 region has the DNA TGTGCCACCAGTGATTTGCCGTCTAGAAGCGGGAGTATCAATGAGCAGTTCTTC.